This T cell receptor beta chain was identified in a study of cytomegalovirus exposure and HLA in healthy donors. Primers for the PCR totalled 60 Vbeta and 13 Jbeta. Method: immunoSEQ multiplex PCR; TCRdb's copy keeps in-frame clones and lacks some. The sample lists some 150,000 clones; under 85% were seen once. This clone was picked up a small number of times. As yet, its antigen is unknown. Overall study findings and caveats: A later analysis revealed that TCR association rates differed between HLA loci, peaking at DRB1 and bottoming out at HLA-C. In a later analysis, productive TCRs from donors in an Asian-associated ancestry cluster reportedly carried fewer N-insertions than the cohort mean. The later analysis indicated that the majority of CMV-associated TCR beta chains appeared HLA-restricted. Some V segments, TRBV6-2 and TRBV6-3 among them, were indistinguishable and were therefore excluded.

V was pared by 10 bases and J by 0 bases, with 22 bases between. Germline V gene lookup returns CDR1 LNHDA and CDR2 SQIVND (reference sequence). The CDR3 covers 18 residues. Input material: PBMCs. The V call is TRBV19, the J call TRBJ1-6; D is ambiguous. The sequence was collected from a man younger than 35 in good health and CMV-seronegative. The CDR3 bases are TGTGCCACGAGGAGTTGGTCGGAAGCCGACTCCTATAATTCACCCCTCCACTTT. This sequence encodes CATRSWSEADSYNSPLHF.